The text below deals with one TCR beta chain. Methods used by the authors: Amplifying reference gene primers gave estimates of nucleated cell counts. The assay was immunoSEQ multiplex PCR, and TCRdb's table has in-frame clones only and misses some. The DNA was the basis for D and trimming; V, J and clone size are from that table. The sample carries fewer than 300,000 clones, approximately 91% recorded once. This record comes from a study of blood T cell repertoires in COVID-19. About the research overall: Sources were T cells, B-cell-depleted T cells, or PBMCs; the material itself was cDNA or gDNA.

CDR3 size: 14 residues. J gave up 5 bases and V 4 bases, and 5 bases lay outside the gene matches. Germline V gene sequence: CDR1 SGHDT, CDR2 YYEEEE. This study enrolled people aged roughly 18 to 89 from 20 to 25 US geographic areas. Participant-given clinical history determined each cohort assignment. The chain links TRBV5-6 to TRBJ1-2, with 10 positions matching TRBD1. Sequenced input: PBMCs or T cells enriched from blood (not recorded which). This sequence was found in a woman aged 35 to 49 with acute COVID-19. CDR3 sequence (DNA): TGTGCCAGCAGCCTGACAGGGGGCAAATATGGCTACACCTTC. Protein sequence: CASSLTGGKYGYTF. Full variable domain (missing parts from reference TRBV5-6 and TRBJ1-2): DAGVTQSPTHLIKTRGQQVTLRCSPKSGHDTVSWYQQALGQGPQFIFQYYEEEERQRGNFPDRFSGHQFPNYSSELNVNALLLGDSALYLCASSLTGGKYGYTFGSGTRLTVV.